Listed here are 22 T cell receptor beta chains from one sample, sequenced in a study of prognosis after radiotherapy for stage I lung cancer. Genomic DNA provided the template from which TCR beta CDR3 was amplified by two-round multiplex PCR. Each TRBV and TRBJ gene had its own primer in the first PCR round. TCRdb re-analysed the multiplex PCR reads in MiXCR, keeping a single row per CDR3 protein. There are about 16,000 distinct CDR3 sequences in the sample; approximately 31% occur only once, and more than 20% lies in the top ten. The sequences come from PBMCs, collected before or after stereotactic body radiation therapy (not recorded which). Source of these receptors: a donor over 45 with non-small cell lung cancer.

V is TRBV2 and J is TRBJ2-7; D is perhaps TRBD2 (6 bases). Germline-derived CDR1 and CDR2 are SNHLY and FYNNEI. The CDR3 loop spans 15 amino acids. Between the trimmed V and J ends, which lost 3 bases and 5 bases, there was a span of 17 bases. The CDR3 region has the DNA TGTGCCAGCAGTGACGGGAAGGCGGGGAAGCACGAGCAGTACTTC. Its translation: CASSDGKAGKHEQYF.

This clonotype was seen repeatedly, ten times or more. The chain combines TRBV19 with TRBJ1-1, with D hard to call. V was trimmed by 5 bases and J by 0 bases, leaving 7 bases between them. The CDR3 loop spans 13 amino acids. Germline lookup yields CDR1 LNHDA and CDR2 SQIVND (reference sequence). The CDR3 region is CASSSTLNTEAFF. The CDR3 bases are TGTGCCAGTAGTTCGACACTGAACACTGAAGCTTTCTTT.

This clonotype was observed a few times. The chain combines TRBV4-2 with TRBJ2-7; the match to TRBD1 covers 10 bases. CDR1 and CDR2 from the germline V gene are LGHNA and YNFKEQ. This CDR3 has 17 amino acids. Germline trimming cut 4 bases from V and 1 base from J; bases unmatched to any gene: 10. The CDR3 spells CASSRTAGTGESYEQYF. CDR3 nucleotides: TGTGCCAGCAGCCGGACAGCGGGGACAGGGGAGTCCTACGAGCAGTACTTC.

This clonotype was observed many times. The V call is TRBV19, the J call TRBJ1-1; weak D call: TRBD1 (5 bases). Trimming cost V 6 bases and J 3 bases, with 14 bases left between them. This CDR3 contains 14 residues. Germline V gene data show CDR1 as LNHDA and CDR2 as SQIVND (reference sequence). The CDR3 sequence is CASRKPGLDTEAFF. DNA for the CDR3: TGTGCCAGTAGGAAACCGGGACTCGACACTGAAGCTTTCTTT.

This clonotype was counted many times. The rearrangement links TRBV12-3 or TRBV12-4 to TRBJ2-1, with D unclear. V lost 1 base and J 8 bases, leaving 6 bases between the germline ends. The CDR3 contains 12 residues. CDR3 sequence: CASSLGFDEQFF. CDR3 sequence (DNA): TGTGCCAGCAGTTTAGGGTTCGATGAGCAGTTCTTC.

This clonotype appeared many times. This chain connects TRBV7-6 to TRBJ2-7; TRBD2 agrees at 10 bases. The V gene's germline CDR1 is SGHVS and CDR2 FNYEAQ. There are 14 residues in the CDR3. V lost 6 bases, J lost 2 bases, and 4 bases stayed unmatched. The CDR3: CASSEREGPYEQYF. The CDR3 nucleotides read TGTGCCAGCAGTGAGCGGGAGGGCCCCTACGAGCAGTACTTC.

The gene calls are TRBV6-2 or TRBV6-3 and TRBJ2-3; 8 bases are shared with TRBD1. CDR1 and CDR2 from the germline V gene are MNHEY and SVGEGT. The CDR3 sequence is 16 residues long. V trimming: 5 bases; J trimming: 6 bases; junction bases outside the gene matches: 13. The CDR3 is CASSTGWNRGTDTQYF. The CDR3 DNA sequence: TGTGCCAGCAGTACTGGTTGGAACAGGGGGACGGATACGCAGTATTTT.

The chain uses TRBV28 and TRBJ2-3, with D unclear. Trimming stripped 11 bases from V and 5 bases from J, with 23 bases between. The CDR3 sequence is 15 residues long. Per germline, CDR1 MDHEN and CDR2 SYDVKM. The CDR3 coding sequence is TGTGCCGGCACCCCCCCGGGCGGATCCAAAGATACGCAGTATTTT. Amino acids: CAGTPPGGSKDTQYF. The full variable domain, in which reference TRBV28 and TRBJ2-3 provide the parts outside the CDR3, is DVKVTQSSRYLVKRTGEKVFLECVQDMDHENMFWYRQDPGLGLRLIYFSYDVKMKEKGDIPEGYSVSREKKERFSLILESASTNQTSMYLCAGTPPGGSKDTQYFGPGTRLTVL.

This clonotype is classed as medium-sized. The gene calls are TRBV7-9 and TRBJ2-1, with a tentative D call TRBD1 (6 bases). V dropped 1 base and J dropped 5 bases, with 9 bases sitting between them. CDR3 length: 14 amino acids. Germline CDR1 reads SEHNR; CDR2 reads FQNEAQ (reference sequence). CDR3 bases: TGTGCCAGCAGCTTAGGTGGGACACACAATGAGCAGTTCTTC. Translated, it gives CASSLGGTHNEQFF.

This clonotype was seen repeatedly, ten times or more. For the CDR3, the DNA is TGTGCCAGTAACCGGGACCGGGGCGTTAATGAGCAGTTCTTC. It yields the protein CASNRDRGVNEQFF. This chain joins TRBV19 and TRBJ2-1; the D call may be TRBD1 or TRBD2 (5 bases each). The CDR3 is 14 amino acids. Looked up from germline, CDR1 is LNHDA and CDR2 is SQIVND (reference sequence). V lost 7 bases and J lost 7, with 17 bases in between.

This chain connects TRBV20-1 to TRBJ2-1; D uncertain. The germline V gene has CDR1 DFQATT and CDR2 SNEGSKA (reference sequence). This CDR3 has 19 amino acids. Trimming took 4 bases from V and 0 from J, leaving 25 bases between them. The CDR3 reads CSATSGTPLPCSSYNEQFF. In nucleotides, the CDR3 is TGCAGTGCTACGTCCGGCACTCCACTGCCGTGTAGCTCCTACAATGAGCAGTTCTTC.

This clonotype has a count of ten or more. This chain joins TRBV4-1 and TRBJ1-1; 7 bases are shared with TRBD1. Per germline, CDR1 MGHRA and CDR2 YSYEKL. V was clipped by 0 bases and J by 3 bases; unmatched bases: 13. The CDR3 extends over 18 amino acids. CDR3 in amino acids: CASSQDQQGFLGDTEAFF. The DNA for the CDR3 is TGCGCCAGCAGCCAAGATCAACAGGGGTTTCTTGGGGACACTGAAGCTTTCTTT.

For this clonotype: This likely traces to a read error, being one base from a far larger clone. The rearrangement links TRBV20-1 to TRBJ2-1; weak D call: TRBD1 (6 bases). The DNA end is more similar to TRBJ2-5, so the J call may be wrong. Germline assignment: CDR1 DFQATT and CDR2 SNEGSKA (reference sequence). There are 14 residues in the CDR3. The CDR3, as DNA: TGCAGTGCACGCTTTACAAGCCAGGGGGAGACCCAGTACTTC. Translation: CSARFTSQGETQYF.

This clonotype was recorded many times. The DNA of the CDR3 is TGTGCCAGCAGCCCCCCAGGTGGCGAGCAGTACTTC. Its protein product is CASSPPGGEQYF. The J gene is TRBJ2-7, the V gene TRBV7-2; no reliable D call. Germline V gives CDR1 SGHTA, CDR2 FQGNSA. The CDR3 is 12 residues long. V was shortened by 5 bases and J by 6 bases, with 11 bases between the two germline ends.

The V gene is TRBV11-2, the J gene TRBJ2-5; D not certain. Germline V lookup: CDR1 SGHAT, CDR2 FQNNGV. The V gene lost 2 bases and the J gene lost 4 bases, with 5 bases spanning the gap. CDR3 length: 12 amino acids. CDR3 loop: CASSLNRETQYF. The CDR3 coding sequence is TGTGCCAGCAGCTTAAATCGAGAGACCCAGTACTTC. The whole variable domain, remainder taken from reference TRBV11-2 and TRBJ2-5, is EAGVAQSPRYKIIEKRQSVAFWCNPISGHATLYWYQQILGQGPKLLIQFQNNGVVDDSQLPKDRFSAERLKGVDSTLKIQPAKLEDSAVYLCASSLNRETQYFGPGTRLLVL.

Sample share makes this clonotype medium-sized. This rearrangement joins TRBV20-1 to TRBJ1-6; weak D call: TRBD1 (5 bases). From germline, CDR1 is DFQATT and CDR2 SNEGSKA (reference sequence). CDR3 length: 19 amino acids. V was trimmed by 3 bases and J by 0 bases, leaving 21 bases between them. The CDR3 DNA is TGCAGTGCTAGTGGAGACTGGGCAGGGAAGAGCTCCTATAATTCACCCCTCCACTTT. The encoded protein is CSASGDWAGKSSYNSPLHF.

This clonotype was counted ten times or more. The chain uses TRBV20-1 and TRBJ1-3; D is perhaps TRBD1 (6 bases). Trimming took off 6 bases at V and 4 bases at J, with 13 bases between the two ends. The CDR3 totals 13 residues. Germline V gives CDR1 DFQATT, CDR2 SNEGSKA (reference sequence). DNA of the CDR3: TGCAGTGCACAACAGGGTCCAGGAAACACCATATATTTT. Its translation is CSAQQGPGNTIYF.

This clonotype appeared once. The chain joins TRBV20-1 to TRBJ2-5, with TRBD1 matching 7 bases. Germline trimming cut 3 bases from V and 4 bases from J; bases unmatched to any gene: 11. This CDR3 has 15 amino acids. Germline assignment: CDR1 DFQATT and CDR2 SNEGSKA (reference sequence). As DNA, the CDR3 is TGCAGTGCTAGTCCCTGTGCGGCAGGGGGAGAGACCCAGTACTTC. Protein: CSASPCAAGGETQYF.

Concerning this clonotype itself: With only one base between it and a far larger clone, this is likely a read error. DNA for the CDR3: TGTGCCAGCAGTCCAACAGGGGGCTACGAGCAGTTCTTC. Protein product: CASSPTGGYEQFF. The chain combines TRBV2 with TRBJ2-1; 9 positions match TRBD1. This CDR3 spans 13 amino acids. The trim removed 5 bases at V and 10 bases at J, leaving 6 bases unmatched. Germline values: CDR1 SNHLY, CDR2 FYNNEI.

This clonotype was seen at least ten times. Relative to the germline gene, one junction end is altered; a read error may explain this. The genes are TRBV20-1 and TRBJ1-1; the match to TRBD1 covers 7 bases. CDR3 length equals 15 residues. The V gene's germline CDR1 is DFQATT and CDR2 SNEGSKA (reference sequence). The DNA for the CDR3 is TGCAGTGCAAGAGCACAGATACAGGGGTTAACTGAAGCTTTCTTT. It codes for CSARAQIQGLTEAFF.

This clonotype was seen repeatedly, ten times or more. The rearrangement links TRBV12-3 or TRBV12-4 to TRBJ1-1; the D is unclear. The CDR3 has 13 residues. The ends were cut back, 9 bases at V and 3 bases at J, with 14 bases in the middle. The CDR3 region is CASRPRRDTEAFF. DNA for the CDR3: TGTGCCAGTAGGCCACGGAGGGACACTGAAGCTTTCTTT.

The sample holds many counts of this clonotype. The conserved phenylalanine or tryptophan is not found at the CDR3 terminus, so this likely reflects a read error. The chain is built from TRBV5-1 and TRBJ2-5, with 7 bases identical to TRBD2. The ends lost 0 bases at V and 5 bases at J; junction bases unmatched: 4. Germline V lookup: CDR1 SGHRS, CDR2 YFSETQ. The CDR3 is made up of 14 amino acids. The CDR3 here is CASSLAGGGETQYL. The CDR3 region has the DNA TGCGCCAGCAGCTTGGCCGGGGGAGGGGAGACCCAGTACCTC.